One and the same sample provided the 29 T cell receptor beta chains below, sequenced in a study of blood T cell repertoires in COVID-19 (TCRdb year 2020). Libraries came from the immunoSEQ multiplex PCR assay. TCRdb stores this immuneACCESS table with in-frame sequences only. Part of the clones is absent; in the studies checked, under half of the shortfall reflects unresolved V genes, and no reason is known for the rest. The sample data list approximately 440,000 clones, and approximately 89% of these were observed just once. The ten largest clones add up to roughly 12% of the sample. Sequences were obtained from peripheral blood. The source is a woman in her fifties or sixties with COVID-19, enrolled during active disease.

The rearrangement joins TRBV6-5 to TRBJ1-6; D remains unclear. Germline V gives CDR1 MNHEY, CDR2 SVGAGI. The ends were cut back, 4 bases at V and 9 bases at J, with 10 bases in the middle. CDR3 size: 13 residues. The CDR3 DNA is TGTGCCAGCAGTTCGGGTAAAGGTTCACCCCTCCACTTT. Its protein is CASSSGKGSPLHF.

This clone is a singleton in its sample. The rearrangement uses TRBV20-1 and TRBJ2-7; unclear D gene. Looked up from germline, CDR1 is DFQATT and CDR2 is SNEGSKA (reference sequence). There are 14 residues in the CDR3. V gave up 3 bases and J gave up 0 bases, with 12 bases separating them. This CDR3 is CSASYGGSSYEQYF. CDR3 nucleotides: TGCAGTGCTAGTTACGGCGGTAGCTCCTACGAGCAGTACTTC.

The CDR3 protein is CASSLVSGAQGEQYF. The CDR3 DNA is TGCGCCAGCAGCTTGGTGTCAGGGGCGCAGGGCGAGCAGTACTTC. The chain has TRBV5-1 and TRBJ2-7; D perhaps matches TRBD1 (6 bases). Trimming pared 0 bases from V and 6 bases from J, leaving 16 bases between. Germline assignment: CDR1 SGHRS and CDR2 YFSETQ. There are 15 residues in the CDR3. Full variable domain (remainder filled in from reference TRBV5-1 and TRBJ2-7): KAGVTQTPRYLIKTRGQQVTLSCSPISGHRSVSWYQQTPGQGLQFLFEYFSETQRNKGNFPGRFSGRQFSNSRSEMNVSTLELGDSALYLCASSLVSGAQGEQYFGPGTRLTVT.

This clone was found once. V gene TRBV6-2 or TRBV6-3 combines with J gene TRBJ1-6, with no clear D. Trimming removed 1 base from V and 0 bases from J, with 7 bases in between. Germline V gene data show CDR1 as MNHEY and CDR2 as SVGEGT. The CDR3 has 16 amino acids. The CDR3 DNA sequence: TGTGCCAGCAGTTACTTGTCGAGCTCCTATAATTCACCCCTCCACTTT. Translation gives CASSYLSSSYNSPLHF.

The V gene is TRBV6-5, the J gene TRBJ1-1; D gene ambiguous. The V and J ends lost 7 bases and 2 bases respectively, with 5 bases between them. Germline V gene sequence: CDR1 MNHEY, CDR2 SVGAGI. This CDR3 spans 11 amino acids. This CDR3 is CASTPNTEAFF. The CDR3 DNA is TGTGCCAGCACCCCTAACACTGAAGCTTTCTTT.

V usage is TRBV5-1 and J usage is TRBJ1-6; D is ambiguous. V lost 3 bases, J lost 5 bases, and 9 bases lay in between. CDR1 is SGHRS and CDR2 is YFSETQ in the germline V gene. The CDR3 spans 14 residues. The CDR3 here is CASSYGNNNSPLHF. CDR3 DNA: TGCGCCAGCAGCTACGGGAATAATAATTCACCCCTCCACTTT.

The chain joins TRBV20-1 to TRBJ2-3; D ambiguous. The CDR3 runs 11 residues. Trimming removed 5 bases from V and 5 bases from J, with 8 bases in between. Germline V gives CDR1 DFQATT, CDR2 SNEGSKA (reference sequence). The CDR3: CSASGQDTQYF. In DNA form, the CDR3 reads TGCAGTGCTTCGGGTCAAGATACGCAGTATTTT.

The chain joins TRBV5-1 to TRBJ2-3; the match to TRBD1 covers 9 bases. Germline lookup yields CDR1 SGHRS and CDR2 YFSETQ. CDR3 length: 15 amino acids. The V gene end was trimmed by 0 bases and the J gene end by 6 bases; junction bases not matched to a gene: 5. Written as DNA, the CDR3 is TGCGCCAGCAGCTTGGAGGGGACAGGGTTGGATACGCAGTATTTT. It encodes CASSLEGTGLDTQYF.

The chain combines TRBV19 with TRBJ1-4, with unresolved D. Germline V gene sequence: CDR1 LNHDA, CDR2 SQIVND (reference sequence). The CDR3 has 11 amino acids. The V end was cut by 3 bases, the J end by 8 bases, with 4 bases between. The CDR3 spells CASSIGEKLFF. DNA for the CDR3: TGTGCCAGTAGTATCGGGGAAAAACTGTTTTTT.

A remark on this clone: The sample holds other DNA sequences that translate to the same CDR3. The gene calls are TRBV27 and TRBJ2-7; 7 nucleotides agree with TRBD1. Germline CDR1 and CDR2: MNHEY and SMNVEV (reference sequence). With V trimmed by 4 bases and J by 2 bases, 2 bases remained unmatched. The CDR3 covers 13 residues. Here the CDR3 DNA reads TGTGCCAGCAGTTCGGGACAGACCTACGAGCAGTACTTC. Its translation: CASSSGQTYEQYF.

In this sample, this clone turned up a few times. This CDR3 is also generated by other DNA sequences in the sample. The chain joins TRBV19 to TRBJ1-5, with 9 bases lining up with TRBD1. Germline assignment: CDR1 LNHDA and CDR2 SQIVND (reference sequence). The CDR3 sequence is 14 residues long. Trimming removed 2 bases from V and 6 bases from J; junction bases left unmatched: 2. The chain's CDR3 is CASSITGGGQPQHF. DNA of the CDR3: TGTGCCAGTAGTATAACAGGGGGCGGTCAGCCCCAGCATTTT.

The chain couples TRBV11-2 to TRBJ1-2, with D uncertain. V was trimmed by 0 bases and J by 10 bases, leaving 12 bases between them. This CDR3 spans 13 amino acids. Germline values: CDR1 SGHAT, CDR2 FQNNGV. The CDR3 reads CASSLESDSIYTF. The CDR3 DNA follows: TGTGCCAGCAGCTTAGAGAGTGATTCGATCTACACCTTC.

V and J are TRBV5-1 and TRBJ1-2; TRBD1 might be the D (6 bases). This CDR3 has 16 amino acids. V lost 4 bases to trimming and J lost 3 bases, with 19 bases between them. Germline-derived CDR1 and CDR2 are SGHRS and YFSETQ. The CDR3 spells CASSMLQGTGDYGYTF. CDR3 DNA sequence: TGCGCCAGCAGCATGTTACAGGGAACCGGGGACTATGGCTACACCTTC.

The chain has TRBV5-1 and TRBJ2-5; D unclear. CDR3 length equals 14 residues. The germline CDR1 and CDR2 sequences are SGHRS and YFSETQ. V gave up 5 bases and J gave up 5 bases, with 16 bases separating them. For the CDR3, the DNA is TGCGCCAGCAGGGCGGTAGAGCCTTGGGAGACCCAGTACTTC. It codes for CASRAVEPWETQYF.

The CDR3 DNA follows: TGTGCCAGCAGCTTGTTGACAGGGATGAACACTGAAGCTTTCTTT. This gives the protein CASSLLTGMNTEAFF. The chain employs TRBV5-4 and TRBJ1-1, with 7 bases aligning to TRBD1. V shed 1 base and J 0 bases; nucleotides not matched to a gene: 3. CDR1 and CDR2 (germline): SGHNT, YYREEE (reference sequence). The CDR3 spans 15 residues.

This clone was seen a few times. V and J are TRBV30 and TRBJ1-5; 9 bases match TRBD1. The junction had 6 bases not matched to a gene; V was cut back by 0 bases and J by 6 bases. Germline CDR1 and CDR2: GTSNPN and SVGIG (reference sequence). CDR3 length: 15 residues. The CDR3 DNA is TGTGCCTGGAGTGTACGGACAGGGGATAGTCAGCCCCAGCATTTT. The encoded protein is CAWSVRTGDSQPQHF.

As DNA, the CDR3 is TGTGCCAGCAATAAGGGCAGGGACTATGGCTACACCTTC. Its protein is CASNKGRDYGYTF. V usage is TRBV12-3 or TRBV12-4 and J usage is TRBJ1-2; a weak D match, TRBD1 (5 bases). The CDR3 sequence is 13 residues long. The germline V and J ends were trimmed by 7 bases and 3 bases, with 12 bases remaining between them.

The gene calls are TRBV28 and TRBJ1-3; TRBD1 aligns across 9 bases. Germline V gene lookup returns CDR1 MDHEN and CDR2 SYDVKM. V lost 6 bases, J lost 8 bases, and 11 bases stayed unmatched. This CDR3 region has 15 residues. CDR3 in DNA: TGTGCCAGCAGCCCACCCGACAGGGGGGCAGACACCATATATTTT. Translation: CASSPPDRGADTIYF.

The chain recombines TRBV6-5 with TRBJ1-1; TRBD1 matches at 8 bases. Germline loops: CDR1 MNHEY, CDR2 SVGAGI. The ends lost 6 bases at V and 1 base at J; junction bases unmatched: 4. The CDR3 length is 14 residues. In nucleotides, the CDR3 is TGTGCCAGCAGCCTTGACAGGGGGAACACTGAAGCTTTCTTT. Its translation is CASSLDRGNTEAFF.

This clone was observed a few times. The CDR3 loop reads CASSRDRGSTGELFF. CDR3 DNA sequence: TGTGCCAGCTCCCGGGACAGGGGGTCGACCGGGGAGCTGTTTTTT. This chain joins TRBV18 and TRBJ2-2; 11 bases align to TRBD1. The germline CDR1 and CDR2 sequences are KGHSH and LQKENI. The CDR3 runs 15 residues. V lost 6 bases, J lost 5 bases, and 5 bases stayed unmatched.

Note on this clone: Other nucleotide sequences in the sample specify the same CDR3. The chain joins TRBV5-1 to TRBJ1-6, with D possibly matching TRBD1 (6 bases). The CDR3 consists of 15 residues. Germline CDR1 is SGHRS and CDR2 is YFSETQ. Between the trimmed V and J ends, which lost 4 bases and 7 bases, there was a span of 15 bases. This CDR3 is CASSLGGQGNSPLHF. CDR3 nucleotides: TGCGCCAGCAGCCTGGGGGGGCAGGGGAATTCACCCCTCCACTTT.

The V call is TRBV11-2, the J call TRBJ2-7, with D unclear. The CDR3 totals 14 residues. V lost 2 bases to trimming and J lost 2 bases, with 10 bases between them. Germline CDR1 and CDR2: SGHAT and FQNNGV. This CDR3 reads CASSLLGQAYEQYF. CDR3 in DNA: TGTGCCAGCAGCTTATTGGGCCAGGCCTACGAGCAGTACTTC.

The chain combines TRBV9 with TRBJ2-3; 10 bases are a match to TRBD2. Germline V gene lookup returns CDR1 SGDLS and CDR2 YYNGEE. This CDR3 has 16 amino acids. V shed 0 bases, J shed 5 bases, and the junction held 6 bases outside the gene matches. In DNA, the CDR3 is TGTGCCAGCAGCGTAGCTACGTCTAGCGGGGGAGATACGCAGTATTTT. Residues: CASSVATSSGGDTQYF.

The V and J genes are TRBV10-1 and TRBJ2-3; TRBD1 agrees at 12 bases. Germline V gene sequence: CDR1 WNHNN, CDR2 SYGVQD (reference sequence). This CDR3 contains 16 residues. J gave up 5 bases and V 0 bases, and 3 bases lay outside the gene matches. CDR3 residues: CASSESGTGGKDTQYF. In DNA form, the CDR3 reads TGCGCCAGCAGTGAGTCAGGGACAGGGGGCAAAGATACGCAGTATTTT.

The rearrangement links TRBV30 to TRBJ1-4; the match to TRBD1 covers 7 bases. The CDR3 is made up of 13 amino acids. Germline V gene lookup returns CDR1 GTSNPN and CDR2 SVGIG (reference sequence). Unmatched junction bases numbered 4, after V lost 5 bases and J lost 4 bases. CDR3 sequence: CAWSGGFNEKLFF. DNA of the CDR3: TGTGCCTGGTCAGGGGGATTTAATGAAAAACTGTTTTTT.

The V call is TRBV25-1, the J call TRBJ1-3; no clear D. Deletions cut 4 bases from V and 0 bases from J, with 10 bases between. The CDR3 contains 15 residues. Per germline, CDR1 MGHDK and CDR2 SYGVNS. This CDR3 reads CASSATALSGNTIYF. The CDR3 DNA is TGTGCCAGCAGTGCGACTGCACTCTCTGGAAACACCATATATTTT.

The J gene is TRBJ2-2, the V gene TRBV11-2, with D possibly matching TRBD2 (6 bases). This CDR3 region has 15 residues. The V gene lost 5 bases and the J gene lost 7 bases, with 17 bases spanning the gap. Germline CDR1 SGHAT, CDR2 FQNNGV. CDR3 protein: CASSPRLVSFGELFF. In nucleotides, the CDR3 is TGTGCCAGCAGCCCCCGACTAGTGTCGTTCGGGGAGCTGTTTTTT.

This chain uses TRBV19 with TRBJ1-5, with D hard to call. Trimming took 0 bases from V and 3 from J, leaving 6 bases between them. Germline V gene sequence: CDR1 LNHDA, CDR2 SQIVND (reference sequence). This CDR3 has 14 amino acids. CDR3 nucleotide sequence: TGTGCCAGTAGTATAGAGGCTTTCAATCAGCCCCAGCATTTT. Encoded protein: CASSIEAFNQPQHF.

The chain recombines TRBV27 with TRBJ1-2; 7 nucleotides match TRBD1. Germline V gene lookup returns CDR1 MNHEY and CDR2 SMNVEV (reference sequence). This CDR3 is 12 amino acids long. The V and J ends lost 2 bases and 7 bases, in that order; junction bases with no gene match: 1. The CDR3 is CASSLAGGGYTF. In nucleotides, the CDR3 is TGTGCCAGCAGTTTAGCAGGGGGTGGCTACACCTTC.